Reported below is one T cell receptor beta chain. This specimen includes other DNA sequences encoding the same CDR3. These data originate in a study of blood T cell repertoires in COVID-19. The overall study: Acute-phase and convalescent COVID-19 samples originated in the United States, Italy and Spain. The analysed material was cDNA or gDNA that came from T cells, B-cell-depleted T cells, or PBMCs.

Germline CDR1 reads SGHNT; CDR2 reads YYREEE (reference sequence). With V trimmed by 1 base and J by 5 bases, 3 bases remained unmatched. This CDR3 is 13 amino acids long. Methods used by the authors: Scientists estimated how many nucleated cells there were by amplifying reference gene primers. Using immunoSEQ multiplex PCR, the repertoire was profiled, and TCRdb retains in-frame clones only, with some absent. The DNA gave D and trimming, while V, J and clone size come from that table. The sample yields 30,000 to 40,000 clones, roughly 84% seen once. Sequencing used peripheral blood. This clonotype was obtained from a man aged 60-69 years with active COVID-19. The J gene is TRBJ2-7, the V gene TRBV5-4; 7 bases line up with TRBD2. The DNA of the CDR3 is TGTGCCAGCAGCTTGACGGGGGGAAACGAGCAGTACTTC. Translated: CASSLTGGNEQYF.